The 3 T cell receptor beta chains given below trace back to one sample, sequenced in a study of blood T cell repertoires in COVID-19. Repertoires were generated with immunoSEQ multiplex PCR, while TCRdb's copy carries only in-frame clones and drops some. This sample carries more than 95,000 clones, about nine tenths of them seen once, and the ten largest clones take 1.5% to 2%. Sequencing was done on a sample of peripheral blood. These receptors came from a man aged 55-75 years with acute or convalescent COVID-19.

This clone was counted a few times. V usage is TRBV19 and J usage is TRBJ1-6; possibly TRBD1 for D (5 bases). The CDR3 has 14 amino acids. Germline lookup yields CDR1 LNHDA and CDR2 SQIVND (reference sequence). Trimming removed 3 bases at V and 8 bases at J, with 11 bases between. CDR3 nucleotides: TGTGCCAGTAGTATCAAGGGGATTTATTCACCCCTCCACTTT. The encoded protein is CASSIKGIYSPLHF.

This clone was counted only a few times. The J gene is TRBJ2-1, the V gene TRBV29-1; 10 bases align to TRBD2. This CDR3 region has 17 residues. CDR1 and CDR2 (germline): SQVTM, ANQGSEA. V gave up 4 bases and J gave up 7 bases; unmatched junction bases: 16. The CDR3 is CSVVGLAGARGENEQFF. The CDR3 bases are TGCAGCGTTGTAGGGCTAGCGGGGGCTCGGGGTGAAAATGAGCAGTTCTTC.

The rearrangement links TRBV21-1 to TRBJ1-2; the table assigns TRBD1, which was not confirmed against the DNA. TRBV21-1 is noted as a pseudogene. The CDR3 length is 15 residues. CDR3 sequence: CASSKGETGAYGYTF. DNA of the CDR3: TGTGCCAGCTCAAAGGGCGAGACAGGGGCCTATGGCTACACCTTC.